Shown below are 3 T cell receptor beta chains from a single sample sequenced in a study of shared clonotypes between healthy human individuals. The table came from immunoSEQ multiplex PCR; TCRdb's copy has only in-frame clones and leaves some out. The sample lists roughly 640,000 clones, approximately 97% occurring once. What was sequenced was naive CD4+ T cells sorted from blood. Subset denoted: CD45RA+ positively selected. The receptors stem from a woman in her twenties or thirties in good health.

The gene calls are TRBV7-6 and TRBJ2-6; maybe TRBD2 (5 bases). The CDR3 sequence is 16 residues long. The germline V gene encodes CDR1 SGHVS and CDR2 FNYEAQ. V dropped 5 bases and J dropped 0 bases, with 11 bases sitting between them. The CDR3 here is CASSRISVSGANVLTF. CDR3 coding DNA: TGTGCCAGCAGCCGGATTAGCGTCTCTGGGGCCAACGTCCTGACTTTC.

The V and J genes are TRBV4-1 and TRBJ2-2; D uncertain. The germline V gene encodes CDR1 MGHRA and CDR2 YSYEKL. Trimming took 3 bases from V and 0 from J, leaving 5 bases between them. This CDR3 comprises 14 residues. CDR3 sequence reads: CASSHHTNTGELFF. The DNA of the CDR3 is TGCGCCAGCAGCCACCACACGAACACCGGGGAGCTGTTTTTT.

This clone occurred once. V usage is TRBV12-5 and J usage is TRBJ1-2, with 8 bases matching TRBD1. From germline, CDR1 is LGHNT and CDR2 FRNRAP. CDR3 size: 15 residues. Unmatched junction bases numbered 7, after V lost 1 base and J lost 6 bases. CDR3 in amino acids: CASGLGIRGLDGYTF. DNA of the CDR3: TGTGCTAGTGGTTTGGGGATCAGGGGGCTGGATGGCTACACCTTC. The entire variable domain, with the rest obtained from reference TRBV12-5 and TRBJ1-2, is as follows: DARVTQTPRHKVTEMGQEVTMRCQPILGHNTVFWYRQTMMQGLELLAYFRNRAPLDDSGMPKDRFSAEMPDATLATLKIQPSEPRDSAVYFCASGLGIRGLDGYTFGSGTRLTVV.